Below, one TCR beta chain is given with its context. Its antigen is currently unknown. The data are from a study of cytomegalovirus exposure and HLA in healthy donors. Whole-study findings and limits: It was shown in a later analysis that HLA-associated TCR beta chains were more clonally expanded than other, equally common chains. In a later analysis, specific HLA alleles were associated with 15,000 to 20,000 TCR beta sequences at a 0.05 false discovery rate. The authors listed over 150 TCR beta chains as cytomegalovirus-associated. What TCR beta sequences reportedly achieved was accurate prediction of HLA-A and HLA-B alleles in most subjects.

The primer mix had 60 Vbeta and 13 Jbeta primers. Measured with immunoSEQ multiplex PCR; TCRdb has only the in-frame clones, and not every one. Here the sample spans roughly 130,000 clones, over 60% being singletons. The sequenced sample consisted of PBMCs. This clonotype was sampled from a man in his late teens or twenties in good health and CMV-seronegative.

The CDR3 DNA follows: TGTGCCAGCAGCTTGAGGCAGGGGAGCTCCTACGAGCAGTACTTC. Amino acid sequence: CASSLRQGSSYEQYF. The chain links TRBV11-3 to TRBJ2-7; D perhaps matches TRBD1 (6 bases). Trimming cost V 3 bases and J 0 bases, with 12 bases left between them. Germline loops: CDR1 SGHNT, CDR2 YENEEA. The CDR3 has 15 residues.